The 17 T cell receptor beta chains below come from one sample, sequenced in a study of T cell changes during pregnancy in multiple sclerosis. TCRdb keeps only in-frame clones here, not all; method: immunoSEQ multiplex PCR. The sample shows 99,000 or so clones, around 93% of them seen only once. The input for sequencing was peripheral blood, taken after pregnancy. The origin of the receptors is a female donor with multiple sclerosis, enrolled in a pregnancy study.

J is TRBJ2-7 and V is TRBV13; the D is unclear. With 4 bases removed from V and 5 bases from J, the gap between germline ends came to 18 bases. Germline V lookup: CDR1 PRHDT, CDR2 FYEKMQ (reference sequence). The CDR3 is made up of 15 amino acids. The CDR3 nucleotides are TGTGCCAGCAGCTCATTACGGCGGTCCCCCCACGAGCAGTACTTC. It is translated as CASSSLRRSPHEQYF.

V usage is TRBV5-1 and J usage is TRBJ2-7; TRBD1 might be the D (6 bases). This CDR3 is built from 12 residues. V was shortened by 3 bases and J by 2 bases, with 6 bases between the two germline ends. Germline V CDR1 and CDR2: SGHRS, YFSETQ. The CDR3 bases are TGCGCCAGCAGCTCAGGGGCCTACGAGCAGTACTTC. It is translated as CASSSGAYEQYF.

The chain has TRBV29-1 and TRBJ2-5, with TRBD2 identical over 7 bases. The CDR3 sequence is 13 residues long. Germline V CDR1 and CDR2: SQVTM, ANQGSEA. J lost 5 bases, V lost 5 bases, and 8 bases had no gene match. The CDR3 sequence: CSVRRGVKETQYF. The CDR3 DNA reads TGCAGCGTTCGCCGGGGGGTCAAGGAGACCCAGTACTTC.

This chain links TRBV4-1 with TRBJ2-1; the match to TRBD2 covers 11 bases. Germline CDR1 MGHRA, CDR2 YSYEKL. V lost 1 base and J lost 5; bases outside the gene matches: 4. The CDR3 covers 16 residues. The CDR3 sequence is CASSQVGTSGNNEQFF. CDR3 coding DNA: TGCGCCAGCAGCCAAGTCGGGACTAGCGGAAACAATGAGCAGTTCTTC.

This chain links TRBV30 with TRBJ2-7; D possibly corresponds to TRBD1 (6 bases). V shed 5 bases and J shed 1 base, with 15 bases lying between them. CDR1 and CDR2 from the germline V gene are GTSNPN and SVGIG (reference sequence). This CDR3 contains 14 residues. CDR3 in DNA: TGTGCCTGGGACGACCGGGACACTTCCTACGAGCAGTACTTC. Protein: CAWDDRDTSYEQYF.

The rearrangement uses TRBV6-7 and TRBJ2-5; 8 nucleotides agree with TRBD2. TRBV6-7 is reported as an ORF; its role is uncertain. V trimming: 1 base; J trimming: 3 bases; junction bases outside the gene matches: 4. The CDR3 loop spans 15 amino acids. The CDR3 bases are TGTGCCAGCAGTTACTTAACGGGAGGGAAAGAGACCCAGTACTTC. Translated, it gives CASSYLTGGKETQYF.

The chain is built from TRBV5-8 and TRBJ1-6; D is possibly TRBD1 (5 bases). V lost 4 bases and J lost 9, with 11 bases in between. The germline V gene encodes CDR1 SGHTS and CDR2 YDEGEE. This CDR3 region has 13 residues. This CDR3 reads CASSQGGGSPLHF. The CDR3 nucleotides are TGTGCCAGCAGCCAGGGTGGCGGTTCACCCCTCCACTTT.

This chain connects TRBV4-1 to TRBJ1-1; 7 bases fit TRBD1. Germline loops: CDR1 MGHRA, CDR2 YSYEKL. Losses at the gene ends were 5 bases for V and 1 base for J; bases not matched to a gene: 10. The CDR3 runs 16 residues. Here the CDR3 DNA reads TGCGCCAGCAGCGGGCCCAGGGGGATATCGAACACTGAAGCTTTCTTT. Translation: CASSGPRGISNTEAFF.

This chain connects TRBV7-9 to TRBJ2-3; the match to TRBD2 covers 7 bases. The germline gives CDR1 SEHNR, CDR2 FQNEAQ (reference sequence). This CDR3 comprises 15 residues. With 3 bases clipped from V and 3 bases from J, the junction kept 6 bases outside the gene matches. The CDR3 region has the DNA TGTGCCAGCAGCTTTGGCGGGAGCAGGACAGATACGCAGTATTTT. Protein: CASSFGGSRTDTQYF.

V is TRBV6-5 and J is TRBJ2-7; 7 bases are a match to TRBD2. Trimming at V came to 2 bases and at J to 6 bases, leaving 7 bases not matched to a gene. Germline values: CDR1 MNHEY, CDR2 SVGAGI. CDR3 length equals 14 residues. The CDR3 DNA reads TGTGCCAGCAGTTACGGACTAGGCCGGGGCGAGCAGTACTTC. Translation gives CASSYGLGRGEQYF.

The chain has TRBV6-1 and TRBJ1-1; 11 bases agree with TRBD1. CDR1 is MNHNS, CDR2 SASEGT, per germline. This CDR3 is built from 14 residues. The junction had 5 bases not matched to a gene; V was cut back by 7 bases and J by 4 bases. The chain's CDR3 is CASIEGTGGTEAFF. The CDR3 bases are TGTGCCAGCATCGAAGGGACAGGGGGCACTGAAGCTTTCTTT.

The V call is TRBV6-6, the J call TRBJ2-3, with no clear D. Per the germline V gene, CDR1 is MNHNY and CDR2 is SVGAGI (reference sequence). Deletions cut 0 bases from V and 1 base from J, with 8 bases between. The CDR3 is made up of 15 amino acids. The CDR3 sequence is CASSYSMAGTDTQYF. In nucleotides, the CDR3 is TGTGCCAGCAGTTACTCGATGGCGGGCACAGATACGCAGTATTTT.

The chain combines TRBV7-2 with TRBJ2-7, with 8 bases lining up with TRBD1. This CDR3 comprises 15 residues. Germline V gives CDR1 SGHTA, CDR2 FQGNSA. J gave up 3 bases and V 2 bases, and 6 bases lay outside the gene matches. The CDR3 bases are TGTGCCAGCAGCTTAACAGGGGGTGGCCTCTACGAGCAGTACTTC. Translated, it gives CASSLTGGGLYEQYF.

The gene calls are TRBV6-1 and TRBJ2-1, with 8 bases matching TRBD2. V gave up 2 bases and J gave up 1 base; unmatched junction bases: 4. CDR3 size: 16 residues. Germline CDR1 MNHNS, CDR2 SASEGT. The CDR3 DNA reads as TGTGCCAGCAGTGAATGGGGCGGGAGGTCCTACAATGAGCAGTTCTTC. The encoded protein is CASSEWGGRSYNEQFF.

The rearrangement uses TRBV5-1 and TRBJ2-3; 10 nucleotides line up with TRBD1. CDR3 size: 15 residues. J gave up 2 bases and V 5 bases, and 5 bases lay outside the gene matches. Per the germline V gene, CDR1 is SGHRS and CDR2 is YFSETQ. CDR3 nucleotide sequence: TGCGCCAGCAGTCGACAGGGGGCGAACACAGATACGCAGTATTTT. Its protein is CASSRQGANTDTQYF.

The genes are TRBV25-1 and TRBJ2-1; TRBD2 aligns across 7 bases. V dropped 3 bases and J dropped 9; count of bases not matched to a gene: 2. Germline V gives CDR1 MGHDK, CDR2 SYGVNS. The CDR3 is 12 amino acids. CDR3: CASSDRGVEQFF. In DNA form, the CDR3 reads TGTGCCAGCAGTGATCGGGGGGTTGAGCAGTTCTTC.

The chain is built from TRBV7-9 and TRBJ1-2, with D perhaps matching TRBD1 (6 bases). This CDR3 comprises 12 residues. Per germline, CDR1 SEHNR and CDR2 FQNEAQ (reference sequence). The germline V and J ends were trimmed by 2 bases and 5 bases, with 6 bases remaining between them. CDR3 amino acids: CASSLRGYGYTF. The CDR3 DNA follows: TGTGCCAGCAGCTTAAGGGGGTATGGCTACACCTTC.